This T cell receptor (beta chain) was obtained from a study of neurological immune-mediated disorders. In Maryland, USA, blood bank volunteers were the healthy controls. 2 million PBMCs stored at -80 C were the source of the unsorted libraries. Over 170 million TCR-beta sequences from 15-18 subjects came out of each sequencing run. TCRdb re-derived calls from the 5' RACE reads in MiXCR, one entry per CDR3 protein. The data hold over 65,000 distinct CDR3 sequences, with about 9.4% observed a single time. This CDR3 contains 16 residues. Germline V gene lookup returns CDR1 SGHRS and CDR2 YFSETQ. For this clonotype: One end of the junction does not line up with germline, which may come from a read error.

This rearrangement joins TRBV5-1 to TRBJ2-1, with TRBD1 matching 7 bases. Sequences were obtained from PBMCs. This TCR was sampled from a man between 45 and 60 years old in good health. The CDR3, as DNA: TGCGCCTGCAGCTTGGGTCCGGTACAGGGGTACAATGAGCAGTTCTTC. Its translation: CACSLGPVQGYNEQFF.